Listed here are 18 T cell receptor beta chains from one sample, sequenced in a study of monozygotic twins with inflammatory bowel disease. One entry per CDR3 protein, without DNA, is what TCRdb gives after re-calling the 5' RACE reads. Its table lists about 210,000 distinct CDR3 sequences. What was sequenced was blood. The receptors shown here come from a human donor with ulcerative colitis or Crohn's disease, or a healthy co-twin of an affected twin (not recorded which).

The chain joins TRBV20-1 to TRBJ1-2; with no DNA, the TCRdb D assignment of TRBD1 cannot be verified. CDR3 length: 13 residues. Germline assignment: CDR1 DFQATT and CDR2 SNEGSKA (reference sequence). This CDR3 is CSAKKGQGYGYTF.

V usage is TRBV5-1 and J usage is TRBJ1-6; TCRdb indicates TRBD1, and absent DNA this call remains unverified. The germline V gene has CDR1 SGHRS and CDR2 YFSETQ. CDR3 length equals 17 residues. CDR3 sequence reads: CASSFRAGRITDSPLHF.

This chain uses TRBV6-5 with TRBJ1-1; there is no DNA to check the TCRdb D call of TRBD1. This CDR3 is built from 15 residues. The germline V gene has CDR1 MNHEY and CDR2 SVGAGI. CDR3 residues: CASSYSVSPLTEAFF.

This chain connects TRBV7-6 to TRBJ2-3; TCRdb lists TRBD1, though no DNA is available to test this call. Germline values: CDR1 SGHVS, CDR2 FNYEAQ. The CDR3 is made up of 16 amino acids. CDR3 region: CASSLVAGTRTDTQYF.

The chain recombines TRBV5-5 with TRBJ2-7; TCRdb returns TRBD1, unconfirmable since there is no DNA. This CDR3 comprises 13 residues. Germline V gene data show CDR1 as SGHKS and CDR2 as YYEKEE (reference sequence). Here the CDR3 reads CASSWAGPYEQYF.

V is TRBV20-1 and J is TRBJ2-7; the D call of TRBD1 rests on TCRdb alone, since no DNA is present to check it. This CDR3 has 13 residues. The germline V gene has CDR1 DFQATT and CDR2 SNEGSKA (reference sequence). CDR3 in amino acids: CSAGRTGGSEQYF.

The rearrangement joins TRBV3-1 to TRBJ2-7; the D gene TCRdb calls, TRBD1, cannot be checked with no DNA. From germline, CDR1 is LGHDT and CDR2 YNNKEL (reference sequence). There are 14 residues in the CDR3. CDR3 loop: CASSVGTVSYEQYF.

V and J are TRBV7-9 and TRBJ2-7; TCRdb designates TRBD2, a call that cannot be tested without DNA. Germline lookup yields CDR1 SEHNR and CDR2 FQNEAQ (reference sequence). The CDR3 spans 15 residues. CDR3 amino acids: CASSLVAGGLYEQYF.

The V and J genes are TRBV28 and TRBJ2-3; TCRdb selects TRBD1, and the lack of DNA leaves this call unchecked. The CDR3 loop spans 16 amino acids. Germline V gene data show CDR1 as MDHEN and CDR2 as SYDVKM. CDR3 protein: CASSPSVYRFTDTQYF. The entire variable domain, with the rest obtained from reference TRBV28 and TRBJ2-3, is as follows: DVKVTQSSRYLVKRTGEKVFLECVQDMDHENMFWYRQDPGLGLRLIYFSYDVKMKEKGDIPEGYSVSREKKERFSLILESASTNQTSMYLCASSPSVYRFTDTQYFGPGTRLTVL.

The chain couples TRBV7-8 to TRBJ2-3. This CDR3 has 13 amino acids. CDR1 is SGHVS and CDR2 is FQNEAQ in the germline V gene. CDR3: CASSLDLTDTQYF.

The chain is built from TRBV7-6 and TRBJ1-6; with no DNA, the TCRdb D assignment of TRBD1 cannot be verified. The CDR3 runs 17 residues. The germline gives CDR1 SGHVS, CDR2 FNYEAQ. This CDR3 reads CASSSTGGETYRSPLHF.

The J gene is TRBJ2-2, the V gene TRBV19. CDR1 LNHDA and CDR2 SQIVND come from the germline V gene (reference sequence). CDR3 size: 12 residues. The CDR3 sequence: CASSGVPGELFF.

This chain uses TRBV7-9 with TRBJ2-3; lacking DNA, the TRBD1 call made by TCRdb goes unchecked. Germline values: CDR1 SEHNR, CDR2 FQNEAQ (reference sequence). This CDR3 region has 15 residues. CDR3 amino acids: CASSADGGLADTQYF.

The V call is TRBV27, the J call TRBJ1-6; without DNA, the TCRdb call of TRBD1 cannot be checked. The germline V gene encodes CDR1 MNHEY and CDR2 SMNVEV (reference sequence). The CDR3 contains 19 residues. The CDR3 here is CASSLYPGDRFPSNSPLHF.

The V and J genes are TRBV5-8 and TRBJ2-4. This CDR3 contains 13 residues. Germline CDR1 is SGHTS and CDR2 is YDEGEE. This CDR3 is CASSLSAKNIQYF.

CDR3 amino acids: CASSFTSSNQPQHF. V usage is TRBV12-3 or TRBV12-4 and J usage is TRBJ1-5. This CDR3 region has 14 residues.

The rearrangement joins TRBV5-1 to TRBJ2-1; absent DNA, TCRdb's TRBD1 call cannot be checked. Germline V gene data show CDR1 as SGHRS and CDR2 as YFSETQ. CDR3 length: 15 residues. The CDR3 region is CASGHGTESYNEQFF. The full variable domain, rest sourced from reference TRBV5-1 and TRBJ2-1, is KAGVTQTPRYLIKTRGQQVTLSCSPISGHRSVSWYQQTPGQGLQFLFEYFSETQRNKGNFPGRFSGRQFSNSRSEMNVSTLELGDSALYLCASGHGTESYNEQFFGPGTRLTVL.

The chain links TRBV10-3 to TRBJ2-1; TCRdb lists TRBD1, though no DNA is available to test this call. The germline V gene encodes CDR1 ENHRY and CDR2 SYGVKD. The CDR3 length is 14 residues. This chain's CDR3 is CAIGGGLTYNEQFF.